This T cell receptor (beta chain) was identified in a study of T cell responses to AZD1222 COVID-19 vaccine (dated by TCRdb to 2020 to 2022). Context from the whole study: A total of 230 to 250 trial participants underwent TCR sequencing, of whom approximately 210 received two doses of AZD1222 and some 26 received two doses of the MenACWY control vaccine. Enrollment into the trials was organized by age into subgroups of 18-55, 56-69 and 70-plus years, and those subgroups contained roughly 150, 30 and 60 TCR-sequenced participants, respectively. Points the paper makes about the study in general: Nearly half of unique spike-specific TCRs reportedly recognized epitopes outside regions mutated in the B.1.351 and B.1.1.7 variants. Because no day 14 peak-response samples were available, the repertoires could be characterized only after the peak T cell response. Vaccine-associated CD4 TCRs spanned the whole spike protein, with dominant responses in regions 160-218 and 743-854. Participants were mostly white British and included more females than males, and it was suggested by the authors that clonal diversity may have been underestimated. Conclusions about previously exposed vaccinees are limited, since just a handful of AZD1222 recipients were seropositive for SARS-CoV-2 at baseline. After two AZD1222 doses, both the breadth and the depth of spike-specific TCRs were significantly higher than at day 0 and than in MenACWY recipients. The 56-69-year group was small, and its depth increase did not reach significance, likely because of low power.

The CDR3 regions of human TCRbeta chains were analyzed by immunosequencing. In the authors' own workflow: TCRs in the repertoires were compared against a reference library of SARS-CoV-2-specific TCRs that had been generated with the MIRA antigen-specificity platform. Breadth meant the fraction of unique TCRs that were SARS-CoV-2-associated, whereas depth meant the fraction of total T cells that were SARS-CoV-2-associated. Using the MIRA data, every spike-specific TCR was mapped to the spike region that the TCR reacted to and assigned to either a CD4 or a CD8 class. Log10-transformed breadth and depth values were compared by one-way ANOVA with Sidak's multiple comparisons tests. TCRdb took this table from immuneACCESS and kept in-frame rearrangements with V and J called. Such tables lack part of the clones; where checked against another copy, unresolved V genes explain under half of the gap, and the rest is unexplained. V and J calls and clone size are given by that table; D and trimming were obtained from the DNA. The sample data list 70,000 or so clones, and around four fifths of these were observed just once. The ten largest clones represent around 27% of the sample.

In the paper's terms, the time point label means: about 28 days (+/-7) after the second vaccine dose. AZD1222 recipients whose second dose came at about 4 weeks and those whose second dose came at about 12 weeks were combined into one group, since spike-specific TCR depth and breadth did not differ between the two schedules. Vaccinee samples were obtained from the UK trials COV001 and COV002, which included a single-blind randomized controlled phase 2/3 trial of AZD1222 (ChAdOx1 nCoV-19) in healthy adults. For TCRbeta chain sequencing, PBMC samples from trial participants were taken at day 0 and at day 28 after the second dose. The CDR3 runs 16 residues from the cysteine to the phenylalanine. Only the CDR3 region is kept as DNA, spanning 48 bases read in frame from base 1. Trimming leaves V shorter by 1 base and J shorter by 1 base, with the junction holding 6 bases beyond the gene matches. Reading the germline V gene gives CDR1 SGHNT and CDR2 YENEEA.

Notes on this clone: Its antigen target is currently unknown. The record has no base qualities; no much larger clone is one base away.

The V and J segments used are TRBV11-3 and TRBJ2-7; 8 central nucleotides agree with TRBD1. The sequence derives from an adult who received the AZD1222 COVID-19 vaccine. This material consisted of peripheral blood, taken 28 days after the second AZD1222 dose. The DNA sequence reads TGTGCCAGCAGCTTAGTGGTGGGGACAGGTTCCTACGAGCAGTACTTC. It is translated as CASSLVVGTGSYEQYF.